This TCR beta chain was sequenced in a study of T cell responses to AZD1222 COVID-19 vaccine. The table lists this clone with a count of one. Its antigen is as yet unknown. The protocol was immunoSEQ multiplex PCR, while the TCRdb copy is restricted to in-frame clones and leaves out a portion. The sample records approximately 110,000 clones, roughly 91% being singletons. Notes on the study in general: Seropositive at baseline were only five or six AZD1222 recipients. Close to half of all spike-specific TCRs reportedly target regions of the variants that are unmutated. Donors, mostly white British, included more females; clonal diversity was possibly underestimated.

Trimming removed 6 bases at V and 7 bases at J, with 13 bases between. CDR1 is GTSNPN, CDR2 SVGIG, per germline (reference sequence). The CDR3 has 13 residues. This rearrangement joins TRBV30 to TRBJ1-6; possibly TRBD1 for D (5 bases). This TCR was sampled from an adult in good health. The source was peripheral blood, collected on day 0 of AZD1222 vaccination. CDR3 nucleotide sequence: TGTGCCTGCCTGGGACGGGAAAATTCACCCCTCCACTTT. It is translated as CACLGRENSPLHF.